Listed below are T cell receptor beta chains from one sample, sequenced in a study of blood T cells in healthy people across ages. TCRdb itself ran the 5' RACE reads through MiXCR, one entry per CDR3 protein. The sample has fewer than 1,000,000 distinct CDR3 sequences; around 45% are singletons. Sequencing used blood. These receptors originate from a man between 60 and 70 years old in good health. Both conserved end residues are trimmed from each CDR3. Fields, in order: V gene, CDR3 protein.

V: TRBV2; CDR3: ASSVGVVRTNTEAF
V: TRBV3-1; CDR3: ASSARLAGGRNEQF
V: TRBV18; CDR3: ASSPLDSYEQY
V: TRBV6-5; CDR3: ASRRAGGTEQY
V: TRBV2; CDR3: ASSEGPEYTEAF
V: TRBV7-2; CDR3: ASSPSGGPGELF
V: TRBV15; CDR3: ATSTRGGAADTQY
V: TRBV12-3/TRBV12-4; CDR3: ASSFLQSGEQF
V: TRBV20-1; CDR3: SAMDFKRGTGLNEQF
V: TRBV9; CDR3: AGSDSGGAVNEQF
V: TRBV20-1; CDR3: SARESGLNNSPLH
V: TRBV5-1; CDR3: ASGLQRGGDTQY
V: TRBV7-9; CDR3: ASSPPGQGISYEQY
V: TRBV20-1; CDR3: SAREPPDTQY
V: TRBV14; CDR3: ASSRKNPMGGLRQETQY
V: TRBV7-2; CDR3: ASSLDVAGGVITQY
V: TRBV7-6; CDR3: ASETSGETYFYEQY
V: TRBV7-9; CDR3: ASSNGGTQY
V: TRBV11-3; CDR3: ASSLTVMGETQY
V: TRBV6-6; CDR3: ASVSGTVNTEAF
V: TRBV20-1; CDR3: SARELTGDNSPLH
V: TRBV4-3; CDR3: ASSYGTSGSYEQY
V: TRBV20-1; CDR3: SASRGGLDEQF
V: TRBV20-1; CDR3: SARDSTGGLGYEQY
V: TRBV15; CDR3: ATSHDRGGNQPQH
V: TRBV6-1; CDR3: ASRLRTGQAYGYT
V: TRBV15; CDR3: ATSSDAGDLNEQF